These T cell receptor beta chains were read from a single sample in a study of read filtering for tumor transcriptome and immune sequencing. TCRdb ran MiXCR on the reads and lists one entry per CDR3 protein. The sample records about 130,000 distinct CDR3 sequences, over 10% being singletons. Sequenced material: a population of CD138-negative cells sorted from bone marrow. These receptors were obtained from a donor older than 35 with multiple myeloma. Both conserved end residues are part of each CDR3. The order of the fields is J gene, V gene, clone size, D gene, CDR3 DNA, CDR3 protein. D genes are given only for firm matches. Size tells how often a clone was seen (once, few, many) or the class of an expanded clone, and some rows leave it out.

TRBJ2-1 TRBV6-5 many TRBD2 TGTGCCAGCAGTACACAGACTAGCGGAGTTCGGGAGCAGTTCTTC CASSTQTSGVREQFF
TRBJ2-3 TRBV9 many TRBD1 TGTGCCAGCAGCGTAGAGGGACAGGGAACAGATACGCAGTATTTT CASSVEGQGTDTQYF
TRBJ1-1 TRBV29-1 many TRBD1 TGCAGCGTTGAGACAGGGGCGAACACTGAAGCTTTCTTT CSVETGANTEAFF
TRBJ1-1 TRBV3-1 many - TGTGCCAGCAGCCAAGTCGAGCCATCTGGTGAAGCTTTCTTT CASSQVEPSGEAFF
TRBJ2-2 TRBV7-3 many TRBD2 TGTGCCAGCAGCTTAATTTACGGGAGGCCCACCGGGGAGCTGTTTTTT CASSLIYGRPTGELFF
TRBJ2-3 TRBV5-1 - - TGCGCCAGCAGCCCAACTAGAACTAGCACAGATACGCTGTATTTT CASSPTRTSTDTLYF
TRBJ2-5 TRBV20-1 - - TGCAGTGCTCATAGAGGGGGGGAAGAGACCCAGTACTTC CSAHRGGEETQYF
TRBJ2-5 TRBV7-9 - - TGTGCCAGCAGCCGACAGGACAGTCAAGAGACCCAGTACTTC CASSRQDSQETQYF
TRBJ1-1 TRBV20-1 once - TGCAGTGCTAGACCGGACTTGAGCACTGGAGCTTTCTTT CSARPDLSTGAFF
TRBJ2-5 TRBV7-2 many - TGTGCCAGCAGCTCCCGACTAGGGCGGGAGACCCAGTACTTC CASSSRLGRETQYF
TRBJ1-2 TRBV5-1 many - TGCGCCAGCAGCCTTGCATCGGCAGGAGGGGCCTATGGCTACACCTTC CASSLASAGGAYGYTF
TRBJ2-3 TRBV30 once TRBD2 TGTGCCTGGACTAGCGGGAGCACAGATACGCAGTATTTT CAWTSGSTDTQYF
TRBJ2-6 TRBV7-9 few - TGTGCCAGCAGTACGGGAGCTGGGGCCAACGTCCTGACTTTC CASSTGAGANVLTF
TRBJ2-2 TRBV19 few TRBD2 TGTGCCAGTAAACCGGGACTATCGGTCACCGGGGAGCTGTTTTTT CASKPGLSVTGELFF
TRBJ2-7 TRBV7-9 many - TGTGCCAGCTCGAGGAGCGGGCCTTTATCCTACGAGCAGTACTTC CASSRSGPLSYEQYF
TRBJ2-3 TRBV23-1 many - TGCGCCAGCAGTCAATTTCGTTGTGATACGCAGTATTTT CASSQFRCDTQYF
TRBJ2-1 TRBV3-1 many - TGTGCCAGCAGCTTCCGGTCCCAAAACAATGAGCAGTTCTTC CASSFRSQNNEQFF
TRBJ1-5 TRBV27 many - TGTGCCAGCAGTTTCGGGGGGACAAATATCAATCAGCCCCAGCATTTT CASSFGGTNINQPQHF
TRBJ2-1 TRBV11-2 many TRBD2 TGTGCCAGCAGCTTAACTAGCGGGAGATACAATGAGCAGTTCTTC CASSLTSGRYNEQFF
TRBJ1-1 TRBV5-1 many - TGCGCCAGCAGCCCAGGGACCATGTCGACTGAAGCTTTCTTT CASSPGTMSTEAFF
TRBJ1-5 TRBV5-1 - - TGCGCCAGCAGCTCAACAGGGTATAGCAATCAGCCCCAGCATTTT CASSSTGYSNQPQHF
TRBJ2-1 TRBV20-1 many TRBD1 TGCAGTGCAAATCCATTACGACAGGGACACAATGAGCAGTTCTTC CSANPLRQGHNEQFF
TRBJ1-4 TRBV20-1 many TRBD1 TGCAGCGTCGACAGGGGGATTCTGGTCTCTGAAAAACTGTTTTTT CSVDRGILVSEKLFF
TRBJ2-7 TRBV7-2 many - TGTGCCAGCAGCTTAGGGGAAGGAGCCAGGGTCGAGCAGTACTTC CASSLGEGARVEQYF
TRBJ2-1 TRBV9 many - TGTGCCAGCAGCGTAGTGGGAGGTCTGTACAATGAGCAGTTCTTC CASSVVGGLYNEQFF
TRBJ2-7 TRBV7-8 many - TGTGCCAGCAGCTTATACAGGGACGGCGAGCAGTACTTC CASSLYRDGEQYF
TRBJ1-2 TRBV4-1 many TRBD1 TGCGCCAGCAGCCACCTGCCCCCGGGACAGGGGGCTGGCTACACCTTC CASSHLPPGQGAGYTF
TRBJ2-2 TRBV20-1 many TRBD2 TGCAGTGCTAGTCTAGCGGGGGTAACTGGGGAGCTGTTTTTT CSASLAGVTGELFF
TRBJ1-5 TRBV19 many - TGTGCCAGTAGTATAGATGGACCGGGCAATCAGCCCCAGCATTTT CASSIDGPGNQPQHF
TRBJ2-3 TRBV10-3 many TRBD1 TGTGCCATCAGTGACCAGGGGGCAAAAGATACGCAGTATTTT CAISDQGAKDTQYF
TRBJ2-3 TRBV7-8 many - TGTGCCAGCAGCTTGAGTGGACTGTATAGCACAGATACGCAGTATTTT CASSLSGLYSTDTQYF
TRBJ2-5 TRBV29-1 many - TGCAGCGTTTCTGCGGCGGAGACCCAGTACTTC CSVSAAETQYF
TRBJ1-1 TRBV6-2/TRBV6-3 many - TGTGCCAGCAGAGACACCCCAGGACAGAACACTGAAGCTTTCTTT CASRDTPGQNTEAFF
TRBJ1-1 TRBV2 few - TGTGCCAGCAGCGACCCCCAGCTTGAAGCTTTCTTT CASSDPQLEAFF
TRBJ1-1 TRBV5-1 many - TGCGCCAGCAGTGTCCAGGCCGGCAGTAACACTGAAGCTTTCTTT CASSVQAGSNTEAFF
TRBJ2-5 TRBV5-5 many - TGTGCCAGCCGAGGGGGGACAGCCCAAGAGACCCAGTACTTC CASRGGTAQETQYF
TRBJ2-3 TRBV20-1 many - TGCAGTGCTCACCGCTCCGGGCCAAGCACAGATACGCAGTATTTT CSAHRSGPSTDTQYF
TRBJ2-1 TRBV4-1 many TRBD2 TGCGCCAGCAGCCAAGAACGGCTAGCGGGAGGTTGGTTCTTC CASSQERLAGGWFF
TRBJ2-5 TRBV6-5 - - TGTGCCAGCAGTCAACCTCAGGGACGGGGGACCCAGTACTTC CASSQPQGRGTQYF